This is a list of T cell receptor beta chains from one sample in a study of blood T cell repertoires in COVID-19. Here immunoSEQ multiplex PCR was the method, and the copy in TCRdb shows in-frame clones only, minus some. The table shows about 240,000 clones, with about 87% occurring only once. The material sequenced was peripheral blood. These receptor sequences come from a woman aged 70-85 years with active or convalescent COVID-19. Both conserved end residues are part of each CDR3. D genes are given only for firm matches. Clone size, where shown, is once, few, many, or a class for clones that have expanded.

D gene: TRBD1
V gene: TRBV27
J gene: TRBJ1-5
clone size: NA
CDR3 DNA: TGTGCCAGCTCCTGGACAGGGGGTATGGATCAGCCCCAGCATTTT
CDR3 protein: CASSWTGGMDQPQHF

D gene: NA
V gene: TRBV6-2/TRBV6-3
J gene: TRBJ1-1
clone size: NA
CDR3 DNA: TGTGCCAGCAGTAGGGGATTCGAAGCTTTCTTT
CDR3 protein: CASSRGFEAFF

D gene: TRBD2
V gene: TRBV7-2
J gene: TRBJ2-7
clone size: NA
CDR3 DNA: TGTGCCAGCACCGGGGCTAAGCGGGGGGTTTCGAGGCCCTACGAGCAGTACTTC
CDR3 protein: CASTGAKRGVSRPYEQYF

D gene: TRBD1
V gene: TRBV6-2/TRBV6-3
J gene: TRBJ1-6
clone size: once
CDR3 DNA: TGTGCCAGCATCCCCGGGACAGCGAATTCACCCCTCCACTTT
CDR3 protein: CASIPGTANSPLHF

D gene: TRBD1
V gene: TRBV6-6
J gene: TRBJ1-5
clone size: few
CDR3 DNA: TGTGCCAGCAGTGGCGACAGGGCCAATCAGCCCCAGCATTTT
CDR3 protein: CASSGDRANQPQHF

D gene: TRBD1
V gene: TRBV6-2/TRBV6-3
J gene: TRBJ1-5
clone size: NA
CDR3 DNA: TGTGCCAGCAGCCATTTGGGACAGGGAGATCAGCCCCAGCATTTT
CDR3 protein: CASSHLGQGDQPQHF

D gene: NA
V gene: TRBV6-1
J gene: TRBJ1-1
clone size: NA
CDR3 DNA: TGTGCCAGCAGCCTACGGGGAGGGGGAACTGAAGCTTTCTTT
CDR3 protein: CASSLRGGGTEAFF

D gene: NA
V gene: TRBV5-8
J gene: TRBJ1-5
clone size: NA
CDR3 DNA: TGTGCCAGCAGCTTGCGCTTGGGAGAGCAGCCCCAGCATTTT
CDR3 protein: CASSLRLGEQPQHF

D gene: NA
V gene: TRBV5-1
J gene: TRBJ2-3
clone size: NA
CDR3 DNA: TGCGCCAGCACCGCGGATGGGGGGTCCACAGATACGCAGTATTTT
CDR3 protein: CASTADGGSTDTQYF

D gene: TRBD1
V gene: TRBV6-5
J gene: TRBJ2-7
clone size: few
CDR3 DNA: TGTGCCAGCAGTCCCCAGGGGGCGGGGGAGCAGTACTTC
CDR3 protein: CASSPQGAGEQYF

D gene: TRBD1
V gene: TRBV4-3
J gene: TRBJ2-1
clone size: NA
CDR3 DNA: TGCGCCAGCAGCCAAGATTCTGGGACAGGGACCAATGAGCAGTTCTTC
CDR3 protein: CASSQDSGTGTNEQFF

D gene: NA
V gene: TRBV5-1
J gene: TRBJ2-1
clone size: NA
CDR3 DNA: TGCGCCAGCGCTGACGTCGGAGGGATGGGCTACAATGAGCAGTTCTTC
CDR3 protein: CASADVGGMGYNEQFF

D gene: TRBD1
V gene: TRBV27
J gene: TRBJ1-5
clone size: NA
CDR3 DNA: TGTGCCAGCAGAACGACAGGGTCGCAGTCCCAGCATTTT
CDR3 protein: CASRTTGSQSQHF

D gene: NA
V gene: TRBV5-6
J gene: TRBJ2-2
clone size: NA
CDR3 DNA: TGTGCCAGCAGCTTCGAACAGGGCCAGAACACCGGGGAGCTGTTTTTT
CDR3 protein: CASSFEQGQNTGELFF

D gene: NA
V gene: TRBV18
J gene: TRBJ1-1
clone size: NA
CDR3 DNA: TGTGCCAGCTCACCACCCTTGGCGGCCCAGTCTTTCTTT
CDR3 protein: CASSPPLAAQSFF